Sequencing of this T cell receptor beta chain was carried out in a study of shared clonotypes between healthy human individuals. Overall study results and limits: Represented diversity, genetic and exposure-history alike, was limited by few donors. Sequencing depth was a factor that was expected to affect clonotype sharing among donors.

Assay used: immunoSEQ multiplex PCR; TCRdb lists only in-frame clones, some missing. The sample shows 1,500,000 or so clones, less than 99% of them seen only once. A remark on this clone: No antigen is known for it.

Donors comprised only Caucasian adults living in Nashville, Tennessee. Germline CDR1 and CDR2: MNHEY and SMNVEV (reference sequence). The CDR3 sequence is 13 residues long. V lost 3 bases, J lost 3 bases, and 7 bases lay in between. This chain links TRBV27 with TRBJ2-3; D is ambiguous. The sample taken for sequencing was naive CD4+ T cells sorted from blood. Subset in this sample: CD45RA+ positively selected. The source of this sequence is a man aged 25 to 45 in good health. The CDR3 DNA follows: TGTGCCAGCAGTTTCCAGGAGACAGATACGCAGTATTTT. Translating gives CASSFQETDTQYF.